The 16 T cell receptor beta chains given below trace back to one sample, sequenced in a study of regulatory T cells in long-lasting Graves disease. Indicated time point: persistent/refractory GD, antithyroid drugs over 5 years with positive TRAb. PBMC RNA was the source of the TCR library. The TCR beta library used iRepertoire HTBI primers with Arm-PCR amplification of CDR3. TCRdb reanalysed the multiplex PCR reads using MiXCR and keeps one entry per CDR3 protein. The data contain around 460,000 distinct CDR3 sequences, about 22% of them singletons. The sample consisted of peripheral blood mononuclear cells (PBMCs), taken when the disease was refractory, from a patient treated with antithyroid drugs. The receptors were gathered from a female donor with Graves disease.

The sample holds a few counts of this clonotype. The chain has TRBV25-1 and TRBJ2-6; weak D call: TRBD1 (5 bases). This CDR3 has 15 residues. V was cut by 5 bases and J by 4 bases, with 12 bases left in between. Germline CDR1 MGHDK, CDR2 SYGVNS. The DNA of the CDR3 is TGTGCCAGCAGTTTACAGGCGTACGGGGCCAACGTCCTGACTTTC. Amino acids: CASSLQAYGANVLTF.

This clonotype was detected ten times or more. This chain joins TRBV11-1 and TRBJ1-1, with D hard to call. V lost 1 base to trimming and J lost 0 bases, with 12 bases between them. The CDR3 runs 16 residues. CDR1 is SGHAT, CDR2 FQDESV, per germline (reference sequence). The CDR3 region is CASSLGTYPLNTEAFF. In DNA form, the CDR3 reads TGTGCCAGCAGCTTAGGCACATATCCCCTGAACACTGAAGCTTTCTTT.

This clonotype turned up a few times. The chain combines TRBV5-1 with TRBJ2-7; the D gene is possibly TRBD1 (6 bases). CDR1 is SGHRS, CDR2 YFSETQ, per germline. The CDR3 has 17 amino acids. V was shortened by 1 base and J by 0 bases, with 17 bases between the two germline ends. In nucleotides, the CDR3 is TGCGCCAGCAGCTTGTCCGGGACACCCTCATCCTCCTACGAGCAGTACTTC. Its translation is CASSLSGTPSSSYEQYF.

This clonotype has a single count. V is TRBV6-1 and J is TRBJ2-2; 9 bases are a match to TRBD1. V shed 6 bases, J shed 1 base, and the junction held 6 bases outside the gene matches. Germline V gene data show CDR1 as MNHNS and CDR2 as SASEGT. CDR3 length: 16 amino acids. In nucleotides, the CDR3 is TGTGCCAGCAGCCGGGGACAGGGAAGGAACACCGGGGAGCTGTTTTTT. Protein: CASSRGQGRNTGELFF.

The chain has TRBV10-3 and TRBJ2-1, with TRBD1 matching over 8 bases. The CDR3 consists of 14 residues. The germline gives CDR1 ENHRY, CDR2 SYGVKD. With V trimmed by 2 bases and J by 7 bases, 4 bases remained unmatched. DNA of the CDR3: TGTGCCATCAGTGAGGGACAGGGCCGGAATGAGCAGTTCTTC. It translates to CAISEGQGRNEQFF.

The chain has TRBV12-3 or TRBV12-4 and TRBJ2-1, with D hard to call. The CDR3 sequence is 13 residues long. With 2 bases removed from V and 0 bases from J, the gap between germline ends came to 2 bases. The CDR3 region is CASSLFSYNEQFF. The CDR3 region has the DNA TGTGCCAGCAGTTTATTCTCCTACAATGAGCAGTTCTTC.

This clonotype was picked up many times. The chain has TRBV27 and TRBJ2-7; TRBD1 matches 11 bases. J lost 1 base, V lost 4 bases, and 3 bases had no gene match. The CDR3 has 15 amino acids. In germline, CDR1 is MNHEY, CDR2 SMNVEV (reference sequence). Here the CDR3 reads CASSWTGGGSYEQYF. In nucleotides, the CDR3 is TGTGCCAGCAGTTGGACAGGGGGCGGTTCCTACGAGCAGTACTTC.

J is TRBJ1-4 and V is TRBV19, with D unresolved. The CDR3 runs to 14 residues. Germline CDR1 is LNHDA and CDR2 is SQIVND (reference sequence). Trimming pared 6 bases from V and 3 bases from J, leaving 11 bases between. This CDR3 reads CASRIGEANEKLFF. The CDR3 coding sequence is TGTGCCAGTAGGATCGGGGAGGCTAATGAAAAACTGTTTTTT.

Only one count was recorded for this clonotype. The V gene is TRBV4-3, the J gene TRBJ2-2; tentative D call: TRBD2 (6 bases). The CDR3 is made up of 16 amino acids. Germline CDR1 and CDR2: LGHNA and YSLEER. Deletions cut 2 bases from V and 1 base from J, with 11 bases between. The CDR3 loop reads CASSQKRGRNTGELFF. The CDR3 DNA follows: TGCGCCAGCAGCCAAAAACGGGGGAGGAACACCGGGGAGCTGTTTTTT.

CDR3 residues: CATSDSLDRTQHF. The CDR3, as DNA: TGTGCCACCAGTGATTCCCTCGACAGGACCCAGCATTTT. The chain links TRBV24-1 to TRBJ1-5; perhaps TRBD1 as D (6 bases). CDR1 is KGHDR and CDR2 is SFDVKD in the germline V gene. There are 13 residues in the CDR3. The V and J ends lost 2 bases and 11 bases respectively, with 12 bases between them.

This clonotype has more than one count but fewer than ten. The rearrangement links TRBV7-9 to TRBJ1-1; D not resolved. Germline V lookup: CDR1 SEHNR, CDR2 FQNEAQ (reference sequence). V lost 1 base to trimming and J lost 6 bases, with 9 bases between them. The CDR3 is made up of 13 amino acids. The CDR3 loop reads CASSLVPGAEAFF. For the CDR3, the DNA is TGTGCCAGCAGCTTAGTCCCTGGGGCTGAAGCTTTCTTT. The variable domain in full, completed from reference TRBV7-9 and TRBJ1-1, reads DTGVSQNPRHKITKRGQNVTFRCDPISEHNRLYWYRQTLGQGPEFLTYFQNEAQLEKSRLLSDRFSAERPKGSFSTLEIQRTEQGDSAMYLCASSLVPGAEAFFGQGTRLTVV.

This clonotype was detected ten times or more. The rearrangement links TRBV2 to TRBJ1-2; TRBD1 matches 7 bases. The CDR3 is made up of 13 amino acids. From germline, CDR1 is SNHLY and CDR2 FYNNEI. The V gene end was trimmed by 2 bases and the J gene end by 5 bases; junction bases not matched to a gene: 2. CDR3 protein: CASSEQGEYGYTF. Written as DNA, the CDR3 is TGTGCCAGCAGTGAACAGGGGGAATATGGCTACACCTTC.

The chain has TRBV3-1 and TRBJ2-5; 14 nucleotides match TRBD2. Trimming took 3 bases from V and 5 from J; bases not matched to a gene: 5. CDR1 and CDR2 (germline): LGHDT, YNNKEL (reference sequence). This CDR3 region has 16 residues. This CDR3 is CASSQETSGRGETQYF. CDR3 DNA sequence: TGTGCCAGCAGCCAGGAGACTAGCGGGAGGGGGGAGACCCAGTACTTC.

The chain couples TRBV14 to TRBJ1-3; D is perhaps TRBD1 (6 bases). Per the germline V gene, CDR1 is SGHDN and CDR2 is FVKESK. The V end lost 1 base, the J end lost 1 base, and 8 bases lay between the germline ends. The CDR3 has 15 residues. CDR3 residues: CASSQGRGSGNTIYF. CDR3 DNA: TGTGCCAGCAGCCAAGGGAGGGGGTCTGGAAACACCATATATTTT.

This clonotype was seen a handful of times. CDR3 bases: TGCGCCAGCAGCCCCCGGGACTCCAACACTGAAGCTTTCTTT. Residues: CASSPRDSNTEAFF. The chain joins TRBV5-1 to TRBJ1-1, with D perhaps TRBD1 (5 bases). The CDR3 is 14 amino acids. V was trimmed by 4 bases and J by 2 bases, leaving 12 bases between them. Germline loops: CDR1 SGHRS, CDR2 YFSETQ.

This clonotype has just a few counts. The chain recombines TRBV7-2 with TRBJ1-1; D not certain. V was pared by 1 base and J by 10 bases, with 10 bases between. Germline CDR1 and CDR2: SGHTA and FQGNSA. This CDR3 has 12 amino acids. The DNA for the CDR3 is TGTGCCAGCAGCTTAGGGGTGACGGGAGCTTTCTTT. It codes for CASSLGVTGAFF.